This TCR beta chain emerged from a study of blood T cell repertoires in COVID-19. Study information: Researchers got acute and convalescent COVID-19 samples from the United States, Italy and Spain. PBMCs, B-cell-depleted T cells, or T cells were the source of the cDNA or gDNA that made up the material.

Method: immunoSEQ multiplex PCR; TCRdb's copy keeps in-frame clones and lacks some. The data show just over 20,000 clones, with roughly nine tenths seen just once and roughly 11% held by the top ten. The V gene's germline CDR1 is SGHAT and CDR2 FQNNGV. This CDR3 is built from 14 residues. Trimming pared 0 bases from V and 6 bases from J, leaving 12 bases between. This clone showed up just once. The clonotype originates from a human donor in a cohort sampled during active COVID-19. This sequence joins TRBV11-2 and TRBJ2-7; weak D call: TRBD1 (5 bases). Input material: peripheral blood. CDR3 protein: CASSLEGLGSEQYF. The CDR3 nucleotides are TGTGCCAGCAGCTTAGAGGGGCTGGGCAGCGAGCAGTACTTC.